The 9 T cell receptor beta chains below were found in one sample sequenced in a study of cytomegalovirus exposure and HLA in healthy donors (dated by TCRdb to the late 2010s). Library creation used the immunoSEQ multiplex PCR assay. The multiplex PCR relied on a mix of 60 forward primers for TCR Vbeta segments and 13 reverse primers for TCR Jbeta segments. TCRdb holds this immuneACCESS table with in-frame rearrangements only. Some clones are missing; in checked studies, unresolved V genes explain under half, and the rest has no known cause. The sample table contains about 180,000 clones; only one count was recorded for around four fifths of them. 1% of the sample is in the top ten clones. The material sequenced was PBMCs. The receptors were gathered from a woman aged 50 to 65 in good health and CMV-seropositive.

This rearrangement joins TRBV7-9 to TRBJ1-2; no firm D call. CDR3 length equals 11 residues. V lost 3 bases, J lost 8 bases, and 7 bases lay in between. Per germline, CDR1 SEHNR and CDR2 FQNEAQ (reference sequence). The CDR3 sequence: CASSFEAGYTF. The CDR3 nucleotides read TGTGCCAGCAGCTTTGAAGCAGGCTACACCTTC.

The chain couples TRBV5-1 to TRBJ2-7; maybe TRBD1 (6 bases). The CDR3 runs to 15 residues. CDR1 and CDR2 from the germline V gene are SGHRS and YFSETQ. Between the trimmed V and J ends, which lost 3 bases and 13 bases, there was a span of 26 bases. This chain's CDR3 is CASSSDGTPYQGEYF. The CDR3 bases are TGCGCCAGCAGCTCCGACGGGACACCCTACCAAGGAGAATACTTC. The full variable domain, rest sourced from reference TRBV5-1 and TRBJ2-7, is KAGVTQTPRYLIKTRGQQVTLSCSPISGHRSVSWYQQTPGQGLQFLFEYFSETQRNKGNFPGRFSGRQFSNSRSEMNVSTLELGDSALYLCASSSDGTPYQGEYFGPGTRLTVT.

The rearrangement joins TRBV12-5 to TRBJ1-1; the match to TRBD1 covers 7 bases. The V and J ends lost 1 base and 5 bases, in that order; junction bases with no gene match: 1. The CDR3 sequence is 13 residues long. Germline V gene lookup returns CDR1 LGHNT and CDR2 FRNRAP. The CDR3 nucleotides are TGTGCTAGTGGTTTGGCACAGGGGACTGAAGCTTTCTTT. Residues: CASGLAQGTEAFF.

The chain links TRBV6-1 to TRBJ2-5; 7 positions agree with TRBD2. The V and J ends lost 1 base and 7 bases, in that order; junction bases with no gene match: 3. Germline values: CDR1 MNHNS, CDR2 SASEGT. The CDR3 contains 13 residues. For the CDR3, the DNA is TGTGCCAGCAGTGAAGACGGGAGGTGGACCCAGTACTTC. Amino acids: CASSEDGRWTQYF.

The CDR3 is CASSLLDSNTEAFF. The CDR3 DNA reads as TGTGCCAGCAGCTTACTAGACAGCAACACTGAAGCTTTCTTT. This rearrangement joins TRBV7-2 to TRBJ1-1, with D possibly TRBD1 on 5 matching bases. Germline V lookup: CDR1 SGHTA, CDR2 FQGNSA. The CDR3 sequence is 14 residues long. The V and J ends lost 2 bases and 2 bases respectively, with 9 bases between them.

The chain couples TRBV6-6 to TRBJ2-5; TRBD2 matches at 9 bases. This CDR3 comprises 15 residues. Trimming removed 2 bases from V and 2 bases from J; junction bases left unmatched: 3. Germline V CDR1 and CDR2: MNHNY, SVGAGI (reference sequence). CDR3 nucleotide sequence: TGTGCCAGCAGTTACGGGCTAGCGGGGCAAGAGACCCAGTACTTC. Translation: CASSYGLAGQETQYF.

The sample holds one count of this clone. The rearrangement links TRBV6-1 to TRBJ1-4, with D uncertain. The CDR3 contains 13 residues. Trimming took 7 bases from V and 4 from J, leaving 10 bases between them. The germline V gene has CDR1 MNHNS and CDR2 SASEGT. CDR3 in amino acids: CASTATVNEKLFF. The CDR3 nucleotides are TGTGCCAGCACCGCTACCGTTAATGAAAAACTGTTTTTT.

The CDR3: CASSPKDIQETQYF. Here the CDR3 DNA reads TGCGCCAGCAGTCCTAAAGACATACAAGAGACCCAGTACTTC. The chain joins TRBV5-1 to TRBJ2-5; D not resolved. This CDR3 spans 14 amino acids. In germline, CDR1 is SGHRS, CDR2 YFSETQ. The V end lost 5 bases, the J end lost 2 bases, and 13 bases lay between the germline ends.

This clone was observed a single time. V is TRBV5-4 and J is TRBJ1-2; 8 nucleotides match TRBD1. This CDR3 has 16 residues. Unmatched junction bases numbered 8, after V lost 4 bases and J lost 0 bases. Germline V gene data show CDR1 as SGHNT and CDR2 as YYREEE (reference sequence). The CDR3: CASSQTGGISNYGYTF. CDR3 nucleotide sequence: TGTGCCAGCAGCCAAACAGGGGGTATTTCTAACTATGGCTACACCTTC.